This passage covers 30 T cell receptor beta chains from one sample sequenced in a study of cytomegalovirus exposure and HLA in healthy donors. Generated by immunoSEQ multiplex PCR, the TCRdb table keeps only in-frame clones and is missing some. The sample has fewer than 200,000 clones; roughly 89% are singletons. The specimen sequenced was PBMCs. Every receptor here comes from a woman aged 18-30 years in good health and CMV-seropositive.

The chain recombines TRBV6-5 with TRBJ1-2; a possible D gene is TRBD1 (6 bases). The CDR3 is made up of 16 amino acids. The V end lost 0 bases, the J end lost 4 bases, and 15 bases lay between the germline ends. Germline-derived CDR1 and CDR2 are MNHEY and SVGAGI. The CDR3 protein is CASSYSMGGRSYGYTF. CDR3 in DNA: TGTGCCAGCAGTTACTCGATGGGGGGGCGCAGCTATGGCTACACCTTC.

This sequence joins TRBV28 and TRBJ1-1, with TRBD1 as a possible D gene (5 bases). V was pared by 7 bases and J by 0 bases, with 18 bases between. The CDR3 loop spans 16 amino acids. Looked up from germline, CDR1 is MDHEN and CDR2 is SYDVKM. The CDR3 spells CASTLLRALMNTEAFF. CDR3 bases: TGTGCCAGCACCCTACTCAGGGCACTGATGAACACTGAAGCTTTCTTT.

The CDR3 reads CASSVEQDVEKLFF. The DNA of the CDR3 is TGTGCCAGCAGCGTAGAACAGGATGTTGAAAAACTGTTTTTT. V gene TRBV9 combines with J gene TRBJ1-4; TRBD1 might be the D (5 bases). Per the germline V gene, CDR1 is SGDLS and CDR2 is YYNGEE. Trimming removed 0 bases from V and 7 bases from J, with 10 bases in between. This CDR3 spans 14 amino acids.

The CDR3 nucleotides read TGTGCCAGCAGCTTGAGGGCCAACGGGGGATACGAGCAGTACTTC. It codes for CASSLRANGGYEQYF. The chain combines TRBV5-6 with TRBJ2-7; D is possibly TRBD2 (6 bases). V lost 1 base to trimming and J lost 4 bases, with 15 bases between them. CDR3 length: 15 residues. In germline, CDR1 is SGHDT, CDR2 YYEEEE.

The rearrangement joins TRBV7-3 to TRBJ2-1; TRBD2 agrees at 15 bases. V dropped 5 bases and J dropped 7; count of bases not matched to a gene: 3. This CDR3 region has 15 residues. Germline V CDR1 and CDR2: SGHTA, FQGTGA. DNA of the CDR3: TGTGCCAGCAGCCCTGGACTAGCGGGAGGGAATGAGCAGTTCTTC. It is translated as CASSPGLAGGNEQFF.

The chain uses TRBV28 and TRBJ2-6; the match to TRBD1 covers 7 bases. The CDR3 sequence is 17 residues long. With 4 bases clipped from V and 2 bases from J, the junction kept 8 bases outside the gene matches. Per germline, CDR1 MDHEN and CDR2 SYDVKM. The DNA for the CDR3 is TGTGCCAGCAGTTCCTCCCACAGGGGAACTGGGGCCAACGTCCTGACTTTC. Its translation is CASSSSHRGTGANVLTF.

The chain employs TRBV2 and TRBJ2-7; D possibly corresponds to TRBD1 (6 bases). The germline CDR1 and CDR2 sequences are SNHLY and FYNNEI. The length of the CDR3 is 12 residues. The V end lost 6 bases, the J end lost 3 bases, and 9 bases lay between the germline ends. The DNA for the CDR3 is TGTGCCAGCAGGGACAGTTTCTACGAGCAGTACTTC. Encoded protein: CASRDSFYEQYF.

This chain uses TRBV5-1 with TRBJ2-5; D is unresolved. This CDR3 region has 14 residues. V gave up 0 bases and J gave up 5 bases, with 11 bases separating them. The V gene's germline CDR1 is SGHRS and CDR2 YFSETQ. Here the CDR3 reads CASSLGLDRETQYF. CDR3 DNA sequence: TGCGCCAGCAGCTTGGGTCTAGACCGGGAGACCCAGTACTTC.

As regards this clone: A read error may account for a junction end that differs from germline. This chain uses TRBV4-3 with TRBJ1-2; the match to TRBD1 covers 7 bases. This CDR3 has 16 amino acids. Germline V CDR1 and CDR2: LGHNA, YSLEER. This CDR3 is CASSPQTGMAKYGYTF. Written as DNA, the CDR3 is TGCGCCAGCAGCCCACAGACAGGGATGGCTAAGTATGGCTACACCTTC.

The chain is built from TRBV28 and TRBJ2-4; D unresolved. The CDR3 runs 17 residues. Trimming shortened V by 2 bases and J by 0 bases, and 14 bases separated the two germline ends. CDR1 and CDR2 from the germline V gene are MDHEN and SYDVKM. CDR3 sequence reads: CASSLGVETAAKNIQYF. The CDR3 bases are TGTGCCAGCAGTTTAGGCGTGGAGACGGCAGCCAAAAACATTCAGTACTTC.

The gene calls are TRBV5-1 and TRBJ2-3; D may be TRBD2 (6 bases). CDR1 and CDR2 from the germline V gene are SGHRS and YFSETQ. The CDR3 is made up of 16 amino acids. Trimming shortened V by 0 bases and J by 1 base, and 12 bases separated the two germline ends. The CDR3 sequence is CASSLATGLGTDTQYF. For the CDR3, the DNA is TGCGCCAGCAGCTTGGCCACGGGACTTGGCACAGATACGCAGTATTTT.

The rearrangement joins TRBV7-8 to TRBJ2-3, with 11 bases aligning to TRBD2. Germline V gene lookup returns CDR1 SGHVS and CDR2 FQNEAQ. The junction had 11 bases not matched to a gene; V was cut back by 1 base and J by 8 bases. The CDR3 length is 17 residues. The CDR3 nucleotides read TGTGCCAGCAGCTTAGAGGTGGTGGGTCTAGCGGGAGGTACGCAGTATTTT. Translation gives CASSLEVVGLAGGTQYF.

The chain uses TRBV19 and TRBJ1-2; 8 nucleotides align to TRBD1. The junction had 10 bases not matched to a gene; V was cut back by 6 bases and J by 1 base. This CDR3 has 16 amino acids. Germline V gives CDR1 LNHDA, CDR2 SQIVND (reference sequence). In DNA form, the CDR3 reads TGTGCCAGTAGCCCGGGGACAGGCTTTCGTAACTATGGCTACACCTTC. As protein: CASSPGTGFRNYGYTF.

The chain couples TRBV29-1 to TRBJ1-2, with TRBD1 matching 7 bases. The CDR3 is made up of 12 amino acids. From germline, CDR1 is SQVTM and CDR2 ANQGSEA. V lost 7 bases and J lost 6; bases outside the gene matches: 8. The CDR3 sequence: CSAPTGSHGYTF. As DNA, the CDR3 is TGCAGCGCACCGACAGGGTCCCATGGCTACACCTTC.

The rearrangement joins TRBV18 to TRBJ2-7; 9 nucleotides align to TRBD1. With V trimmed by 2 bases and J by 7 bases, 9 bases remained unmatched. This CDR3 region has 15 residues. The germline V gene has CDR1 KGHSH and CDR2 LQKENI. The CDR3 region has the DNA TGTGCCAGCTCACCAGAAAACAGGGGGCTGGGGGAGCAGTACTTC. Its translation is CASSPENRGLGEQYF.

The chain has TRBV6-6 and TRBJ2-7, with TRBD1 matching over 8 bases. The CDR3 length is 13 residues. Germline-derived CDR1 and CDR2 are MNHNY and SVGAGI (reference sequence). Trimming at V came to 6 bases and at J to 2 bases, leaving 3 bases not matched to a gene. The CDR3 protein is CASSPGGPYEQYF. The CDR3 DNA reads TGTGCCAGCAGCCCAGGGGGCCCCTACGAGCAGTACTTC.

CDR3 amino acids: CASSFPGGNTEAFF. CDR3 DNA sequence: TGTGCCAGCAGCTTCCCCGGGGGGAACACTGAAGCTTTCTTT. The chain links TRBV5-4 to TRBJ1-1; D may be TRBD1 (5 bases). The CDR3 sequence is 14 residues long. Germline V lookup: CDR1 SGHNT, CDR2 YYREEE (reference sequence). Trimming took off 2 bases at V and 1 base at J, with 9 bases between the two ends.

The chain uses TRBV5-1 and TRBJ1-2; 9 positions agree with TRBD1. Germline CDR1 is SGHRS and CDR2 is YFSETQ. J lost 6 bases, V lost 4 bases, and 10 bases had no gene match. The CDR3 length is 15 residues. As DNA, the CDR3 is TGCGCCAGCAGCCACGGGACAGGGACGGGGGATGGCTACACCTTC. Translation: CASSHGTGTGDGYTF.

The chain recombines TRBV7-8 with TRBJ2-7, with D perhaps matching TRBD1 (6 bases). The germline CDR1 and CDR2 sequences are SGHVS and FQNEAQ. V was clipped by 3 bases and J by 1 base, with 16 bases between them. The CDR3 is 16 residues long. The CDR3 is CASSLGRDTISYEQYF. The DNA for the CDR3 is TGTGCCAGCAGCTTGGGCCGGGACACCATTTCCTACGAGCAGTACTTC.

The J gene is TRBJ1-2, the V gene TRBV9; possibly TRBD1 for D (6 bases). Germline V lookup: CDR1 SGDLS, CDR2 YYNGEE. The CDR3 totals 15 residues. Trimming removed 4 bases from V and 4 bases from J, with 17 bases in between. For the CDR3, the DNA is TGTGCCAGCAGCTCCATGGGAACAGGGCTCTATGGCTACACCTTC. As protein: CASSSMGTGLYGYTF.

J is TRBJ2-2 and V is TRBV11-3, with D maybe TRBD2 (6 bases). From germline, CDR1 is SGHNT and CDR2 YENEEA. Trimming removed 5 bases at V and 5 bases at J, with 12 bases between. The CDR3 runs to 14 residues. The CDR3 is CASSAGPSTGELFF. The DNA of the CDR3 is TGTGCCAGCAGCGCGGGACCTAGTACCGGGGAGCTGTTTTTT.

In DNA, the CDR3 is TGTGCCAGCAGCTTTACCGGACAGCTAGCCAAAAACATTCAGTACTTC. The encoded protein is CASSFTGQLAKNIQYF. The chain carries TRBV5-4 and TRBJ2-4; D possibly corresponds to TRBD1 (6 bases). The length of the CDR3 is 16 residues. The germline V gene encodes CDR1 SGHNT and CDR2 YYREEE (reference sequence). Deletions cut 2 bases from V and 0 bases from J, with 12 bases between. Full variable domain (missing parts from reference TRBV5-4 and TRBJ2-4): ETGVTQSPTHLIKTRGQQVTLRCSSQSGHNTVSWYQQALGQGPQFIFQYYREEENGRGNFPPRFSGLQFPNYSSELNVNALELDDSALYLCASSFTGQLAKNIQYFGAGTRLSVL.

The V call is TRBV2, the J call TRBJ2-7; 7 nucleotides align to TRBD2. The CDR3 sequence is 14 residues long. The J segment lost 3 bases and the V segment lost 5 bases, leaving 7 bases of the junction unmatched. CDR1 and CDR2 from the germline V gene are SNHLY and FYNNEI. This CDR3 reads CASSPGRANYEQYF. The CDR3 region has the DNA TGTGCCAGCAGTCCAGGGAGGGCAAACTACGAGCAGTACTTC.

This clone was seen a handful of times. Other DNA sequences from this sample encode an identical CDR3 as well. This rearrangement joins TRBV7-9 to TRBJ2-1; 7 bases are shared with TRBD2. Germline CDR1 reads SEHNR; CDR2 reads FQNEAQ (reference sequence). The CDR3 spans 12 residues. V dropped 1 base and J dropped 9; count of bases not matched to a gene: 0. This CDR3 reads CASSLGGGEQFF. CDR3 bases: TGTGCCAGCAGCTTAGGCGGGGGTGAGCAGTTCTTC. Full variable domain (missing parts from reference TRBV7-9 and TRBJ2-1): DTGVSQNPRHKITKRGQNVTFRCDPISEHNRLYWYRQTLGQGPEFLTYFQNEAQLEKSRLLSDRFSAERPKGSFSTLEIQRTEQGDSAMYLCASSLGGGEQFFGPGTRLTVL.

J is TRBJ1-1 and V is TRBV7-8; D is unclear. V lost 4 bases and J lost 5, with 35 bases in between. The CDR3 length is 21 residues. Per the germline V gene, CDR1 is SGHVS and CDR2 is FQNEAQ. Here the CDR3 reads CASSSRGREQGRWARWTEAFF. DNA for the CDR3: TGTGCCAGCAGCTCCCGCGGGAGGGAACAAGGCAGGTGGGCAAGGTGGACTGAAGCTTTCTTT. Variable domain in full (rest from reference TRBV7-8 and TRBJ1-1): GAGVSQSPRYKVAKRGQDVALRCDPISGHVSLFWYQQALGQGPEFLTYFQNEAQLDKSGLPSDRFFAERPEGSVSTLKIQRTQQEDSAVYLCASSSRGREQGRWARWTEAFFGQGTRLTVV.

This sequence joins TRBV4-2 and TRBJ1-2; 8 bases agree with TRBD1. This CDR3 has 17 amino acids. Unmatched junction bases numbered 7, after V lost 1 base and J lost 0 bases. CDR1 is LGHNA and CDR2 is YNFKEQ in the germline V gene. CDR3 protein: CASSQVGQGLANYGYTF. Written as DNA, the CDR3 is TGTGCCAGCAGCCAAGTTGGACAGGGCCTAGCTAACTATGGCTACACCTTC.

The V call is TRBV6-5, the J call TRBJ2-7; D is uncertain. Trimming shortened V by 0 bases and J by 0 bases, and 9 bases separated the two germline ends. The CDR3 has 15 residues. Germline assignment: CDR1 MNHEY and CDR2 SVGAGI. The CDR3: CASSYSAGASYEQYF. CDR3 nucleotide sequence: TGTGCCAGCAGTTACTCGGCAGGCGCCTCCTACGAGCAGTACTTC.

The chain is built from TRBV30 and TRBJ1-4; 8 bases agree with TRBD1. The germline V gene has CDR1 GTSNPN and CDR2 SVGIG (reference sequence). This CDR3 region has 16 residues. The V segment lost 1 base and the J segment 8 bases; nucleotides outside the gene matches: 12. The CDR3 sequence is CAWSAPDRVGGEKLFF. The CDR3 bases are TGTGCCTGGAGTGCACCGGACAGGGTAGGAGGAGAAAAACTGTTTTTT.

The rearrangement uses TRBV28 and TRBJ2-3; D remains ambiguous. CDR3 length equals 12 residues. Germline CDR1 reads MDHEN; CDR2 reads SYDVKM. V was trimmed by 10 bases and J by 4 bases, leaving 12 bases between them. Here the CDR3 reads CATQRQPDTQYF. The CDR3 nucleotides are TGTGCCACCCAGAGGCAGCCAGATACGCAGTATTTT.

The chain is built from TRBV2 and TRBJ1-3, with 7 nucleotides matching TRBD1. V lost 5 bases, J lost 7 bases, and 17 bases stayed unmatched. The germline V gene has CDR1 SNHLY and CDR2 FYNNEI. There are 17 residues in the CDR3. CDR3 region: CASSPSRDSYGGNTIYF. For the CDR3, the DNA is TGTGCCAGCAGTCCCTCCCGGGACAGTTACGGGGGTAACACCATATATTTT. The full variable domain, completed using reference TRBV2 and TRBJ1-3, is EPEVTQTPSHQVTQMGQEVILRCVPISNHLYFYWYRQILGQKVEFLVSFYNNEISEKSEIFDDQFSVERPDGSNFTLKIRSTKLEDSAMYFCASSPSRDSYGGNTIYFGEGSWLTVV.